This T cell receptor (beta chain) was observed in a study of shared clonotypes between healthy human individuals (TCRdb year 2020). For the wider study: A couple of women and a few men aged 18 to 49 years were included in the cohort. Between about 0.94 and 8.9 billion PBMCs per donor were obtained by leukapheresis. Libraries were prepared and TCR repertoires were sequenced by different laboratories using diverse techniques, in order to increase sequencing depth and limit assay-specific biases. Per donor, three plates each were used for CD4 naive and CD4 memory, two for CD8 naive, and one for CD8 memory. The study deeply sequenced blood TCR repertoires of about 5 healthy adults to estimate repertoire size and the extent of clonotype sharing between individuals. Here is what the overall study found, with its caveats: Because the study included only a small number of donors, the genetic and exposure-history diversity represented was limited. Estimated clonotype richness was generally larger for naive than for memory subsets. Pairwise subsampling led to the expectation that sequencing depth would affect the degree of clonotype sharing among donors. Compared with non-shared clonotypes, the clonotypes found in all four sorted-subset donors had higher generation probabilities. Incomplete sequencing was indicated by rarefaction of sorted-subset datasets, despite the large sequencing depth. About 5% of naive CD4, 3.5% of naive CD8, approximately 2.2% of memory CD4, and 0.4% of memory CD8 clonotypes were shared across a few donors. Sampling was restricted to blood, and TCR repertoires in tissues likely differ from the TCR repertoires found in blood.

The donors were healthy, HIV-negative adults with no recently reported acute infections or vaccinations. Every donor was a Caucasian adult living in Nashville, Tennessee, USA. Magnetic negative selection was used to enrich CD4+ T cells, after which naive cells were positively selected on CD45RA and the negative fraction became the memory subset. Blood was collected by leukapheresis, and PBMCs were isolated by Ficoll-Histopaque density gradient centrifugation and then cryopreserved in liquid nitrogen vapor phase. Analytical flow cytometry was used to check the purity and quantity of each magnetically sorted T cell population. Genomic DNA was isolated from each sorted fraction and quantified by UV absorbance on a Nanodrop 2000c. The CDR3 holds 13 amino acids from the cysteine to the phenylalanine. Solely the CDR3 DNA is kept, with 39 bases framed from the first base. At the junction V is shortened by 4 bases and J by 12 bases, with 16 bases in between. Taken from the germline V gene, the CDR1 and CDR2 loops are MGHRA and YSYEKL.

TCR CDR3 regions were amplified from genomic DNA by multiplex PCR using the deep immunoSEQ assay. Extracted genomic DNA from each cell subset was spread evenly across all wells of several immunoSEQ 96-well plates, with each plate serving as a replicate. Each replicate PCR for sorted subsets received 150 to 250 ng genomic DNA, equal to about 30,000 T cell genomes. Purified libraries were measured with a Qubit 3.0 fluorometer, size-checked on a Bioanalyzer 2100, and measured again with the KAPA Library Quantification kit. A separate single-read 150-cycle Illumina NextSeq 550 flow cell was used to sequence each immunoSEQ 96-well plate. The study's processing was this. Because the immunoSEQ output held only junctional sequences and lacked quality scores, the filtering could not match the filtering applied to full-length reads. To assign V/J genes and CDR3, sequences were annotated using PyIR, a Python wrapper for IgBLAST v1.9, with IMGT germline references. Reads with weak V/J assignments (E-value above 1e-6), missing CDR3, stop codons, out-of-frame junctions, or ambiguous translated residues were removed. V3J clonotypes were defined by identical inferred V gene, J gene, and CDR3 amino acid sequence. To compute the percentage overlap between repertoires, the number of shared unique clonotypes was divided by the size of the smaller repertoire. RTK rarefaction, the Chao1 estimator, and Recon v2.1 estimates of unobserved clonotypes were used to assess repertoire richness. Generation probabilities for all TCRbeta clonotypes obtained by the gDNA method from a handful of donors were computed using OLGA. Imported from immuneACCESS, the table was reduced by TCRdb to in-frame sequences with V and J called. These copies leave out some clones; in studies compared against another copy, an unresolved V gene accounts for under half, and the cause of the remainder is not known. Clonal size and the V and J genes are those of that table, whereas D and trimming came from the DNA. This sample gives around 2,000,000 clones in total; approximately 95% of them show up just once. 0.1% to 0.15% of the sample belongs to the ten largest clones.

With regard to this clone: Which antigen it targets is not known. No much larger clone exists at a distance of one base, and base qualities are not known.

The TCR sequence derives from a man between 18 and 29 years old in good health. The chain couples TRBV4-1 to TRBJ2-1; TRBD1 is a weak D gene call, 5 bases matching. Sequenced sample: naive CD4+ T cells sorted from blood. The sample's cell subset or site label is to be understood as: CD45RA+ positively selected. The CDR3 region has the sequence CASSPLGPAGQFF. DNA sequence: TGCGCCAGCAGCCCCTTGGGGCCCGCCGGGCAGTTCTTC.